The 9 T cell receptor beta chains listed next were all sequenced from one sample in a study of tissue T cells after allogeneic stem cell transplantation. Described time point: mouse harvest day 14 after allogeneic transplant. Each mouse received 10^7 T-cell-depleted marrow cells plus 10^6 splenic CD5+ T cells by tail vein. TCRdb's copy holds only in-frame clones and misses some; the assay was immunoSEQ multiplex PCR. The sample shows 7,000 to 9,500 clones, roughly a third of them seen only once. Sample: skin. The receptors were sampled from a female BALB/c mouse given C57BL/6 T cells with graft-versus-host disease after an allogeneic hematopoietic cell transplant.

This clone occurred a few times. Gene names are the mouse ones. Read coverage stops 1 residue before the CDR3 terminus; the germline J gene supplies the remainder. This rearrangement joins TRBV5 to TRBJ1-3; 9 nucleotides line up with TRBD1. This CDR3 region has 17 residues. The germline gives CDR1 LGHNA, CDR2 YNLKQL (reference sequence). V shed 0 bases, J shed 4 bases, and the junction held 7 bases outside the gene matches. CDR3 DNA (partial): TGTGCCAGCAGCCAAGAACGGGACAGGGTGGGCGGAAATACGCTCTAT. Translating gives CASSQERDRVGGNTLY. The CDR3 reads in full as CASSQERDRVGGNTLYF.

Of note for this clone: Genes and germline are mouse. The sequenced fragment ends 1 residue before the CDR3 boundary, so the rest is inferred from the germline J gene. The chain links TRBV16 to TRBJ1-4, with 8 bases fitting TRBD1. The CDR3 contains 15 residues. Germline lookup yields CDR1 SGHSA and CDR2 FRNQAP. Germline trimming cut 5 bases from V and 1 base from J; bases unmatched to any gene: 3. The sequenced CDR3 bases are TGTGCAAGCAGCGACAGGGGTGGTTCCAACGAAAGATTATTT. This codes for CASSDRGGSNERLF. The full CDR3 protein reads CASSDRGGSNERLFF.

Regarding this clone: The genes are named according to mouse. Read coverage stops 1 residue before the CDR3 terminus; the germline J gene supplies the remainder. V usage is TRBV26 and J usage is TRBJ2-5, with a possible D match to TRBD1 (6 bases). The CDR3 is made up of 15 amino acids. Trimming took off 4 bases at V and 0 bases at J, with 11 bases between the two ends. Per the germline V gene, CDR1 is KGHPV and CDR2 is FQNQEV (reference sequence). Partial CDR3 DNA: TGTGCCAGCAGTCGACAGGCTATTAACCAAGACACCCAGTAC. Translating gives CASSRQAINQDTQY. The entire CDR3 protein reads CASSRQAINQDTQYF.

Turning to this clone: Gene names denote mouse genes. This CDR3 reads CASSLHSQNTLYF. The sequenced CDR3 bases are TGTGCAAGCAGTCTACATAGTCAAAACACCTTGTAC. This chain joins TRBV16 and TRBJ2-4; no clear D gene. The read falls 1 residue short of the CDR3 end, and the missing part is taken from the germline J gene. Germline CDR1 SGHSA, CDR2 FRNQAP. This CDR3 has 13 amino acids. Deletions cut 6 bases from V and 0 bases from J, with 7 bases between.

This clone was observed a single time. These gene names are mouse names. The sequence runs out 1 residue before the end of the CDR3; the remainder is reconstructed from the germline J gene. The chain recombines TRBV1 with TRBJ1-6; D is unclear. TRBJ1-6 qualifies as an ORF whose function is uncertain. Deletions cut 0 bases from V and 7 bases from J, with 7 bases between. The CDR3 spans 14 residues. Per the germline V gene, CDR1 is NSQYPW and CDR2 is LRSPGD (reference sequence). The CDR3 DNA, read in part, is TGCACCTGCAGTGCAGACAGGCGAAATTCGCCCCTCTAC. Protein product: CTCSADRRNSPLY. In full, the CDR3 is CTCSADRRNSPLYF.

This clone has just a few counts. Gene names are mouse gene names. The CDR3 loop reads CASSPGTNQDTQYF. Incomplete CDR3 DNA: TGTGCCAGCAGTCCCGGGACAAATCAAGACACCCAGTAC. This sequence joins TRBV13-1 and TRBJ2-5; D is perhaps TRBD1 (6 bases). The read gets to within 1 residue of the CDR3 end, and the germline J gene fills in the rest. CDR3 length equals 14 residues. V lost 4 bases and J 3 bases, leaving 12 bases between the germline ends. Per germline, CDR1 NSHNY and CDR2 SYGAGN.

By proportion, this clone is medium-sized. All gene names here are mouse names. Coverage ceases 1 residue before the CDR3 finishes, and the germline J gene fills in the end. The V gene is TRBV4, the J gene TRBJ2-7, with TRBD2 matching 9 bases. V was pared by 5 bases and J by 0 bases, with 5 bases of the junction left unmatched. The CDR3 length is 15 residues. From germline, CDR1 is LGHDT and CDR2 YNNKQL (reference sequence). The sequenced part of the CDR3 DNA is TGTGCCAGCAGCCGACTGGGGGTTTTCTCCTATGAACAGTAC. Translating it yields CASSRLGVFSYEQY. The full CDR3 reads CASSRLGVFSYEQYF.

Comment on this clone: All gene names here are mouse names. CDR3 region: CASSPRVQNTLYF. The sequenced CDR3 bases are TGTGCCAGCAGTCCCAGGGTTCAAAACACCTTGTAC. The V and J genes are TRBV26 and TRBJ2-4; a weak D match, TRBD1 (5 bases). The read terminates 1 residue before the CDR3 end, so the remaining end is supplied by the germline J gene. CDR1 is KGHPV, CDR2 FQNQEV, per germline (reference sequence). The CDR3 runs 13 residues. Between the trimmed V and J ends, which lost 4 bases and 2 bases, there was a span of 7 bases.

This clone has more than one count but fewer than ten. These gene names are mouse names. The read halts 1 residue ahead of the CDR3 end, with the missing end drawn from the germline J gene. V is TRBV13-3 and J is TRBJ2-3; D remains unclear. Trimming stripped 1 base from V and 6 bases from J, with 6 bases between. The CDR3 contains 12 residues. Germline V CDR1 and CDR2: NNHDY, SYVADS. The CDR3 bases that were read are TGTGCCAGCAGTGATCCCCTGGAAACGCTGTAT. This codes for CASSDPLETLY. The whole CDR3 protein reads CASSDPLETLYF.